This T cell receptor (beta chain) was obtained from a study of blood T cell repertoires in COVID-19. Whole-study context: The United States, Italy and Spain supplied acute and convalescent COVID-19 samples. T cells, B-cell-depleted T cells, or PBMCs supplied cDNA or gDNA.

The CDR3 spans 14 residues. Germline CDR1 reads LNHDA; CDR2 reads SQIVND (reference sequence). V was shortened by 5 bases and J by 0 bases, with 10 bases between the two germline ends. Sequencing used immunoSEQ multiplex PCR; TCRdb keeps in-frame clones, though not all of them. The sample has around 210,000 clones; roughly 75% are singletons. The clonotype was recovered from a woman aged 70 to 79 with acute or convalescent COVID-19. Specimen: peripheral blood. The genes are TRBV19 and TRBJ1-2, with D possibly matching TRBD1 (6 bases). In DNA, the CDR3 is TGTGCCAGTAGTTACGGACAGACTAACTATGGCTACACCTTC. As protein: CASSYGQTNYGYTF.